The sequence of this TCR beta chain was determined in a study of blood T cell repertoires in COVID-19. Study in general: Acute-phase and convalescent COVID-19 samples originated in the United States, Italy and Spain. From T cells, B-cell-depleted T cells, or PBMCs came the material, which was cDNA or gDNA.

From germline, CDR1 is ENHRY and CDR2 SYGVKD. With 11 bases removed from V and 6 bases from J, the gap between germline ends came to 12 bases. The CDR3 totals 11 residues. The sample holds one count of this clone. Authors' data handling: Estimation of nucleated cell counts relied on the amplification of reference gene primers. Libraries were prepared by immunoSEQ multiplex PCR; TCRdb keeps only in-frame clonotypes and omits some of them. Clone size and the V and J calls come from that table; the DNA yielded D and trimming. The sample consists of 25,000 to 35,000 clones, approximately 87% of them appearing once.

Material for sequencing was peripheral blood. The receptor's source is a human donor with active COVID-19. The donor label of this sample is uncertain. V gene TRBV10-3 combines with J gene TRBJ2-3; D gene ambiguous. The CDR3: CASTLGDTQYF. In DNA, the CDR3 is TGTGCCTCCACCCTCGGTGATACGCAGTATTTT.